This TCR beta chain is from a study of T cells in tuberculosis. In the study overall: A South African cohort included IGRA-negative adolescents, latently infected IGRA-positive adolescents and adults with active tuberculosis. Within 7 days of starting treatment, or before, PBMC were stored. Study observations and caveats: Active tuberculosis TCR-alpha repertoires lay closer to GMM-specific TCRs than IGRA-negative controls, suggesting clonal expansion.

Looked up from germline, CDR1 is MNHNS and CDR2 is SASEGT. V lost 6 bases, J lost 0 bases, and 9 bases lay in between. The length of the CDR3 is 13 residues. Sample time point: new active TB diagnosis, blood taken before or within 7 days of starting treatment. Positive smear microscopy and/or M. tuberculosis culture confirmed active disease. Produced via immunoSEQ multiplex PCR; TCRdb's table is partial and in-frame only. This table has approximately 34,000 clones, 91% appearing once. Concerning this clone itself: Its antigen is undetermined.

The material was PBMCs, obtained at tuberculosis diagnosis. The clonotype was recovered from an adult with tuberculosis. V is TRBV6-1 and J is TRBJ2-7; D might be TRBD2 (6 bases). In DNA form, the CDR3 reads TGTGCCAGCAGCCGGGGGAGCTCCTACGAGCAGTACTTC. It yields the protein CASSRGSSYEQYF.